This TCR beta chain stems from a study of T cell responses to AZD1222 COVID-19 vaccine (dated by TCRdb to the early 2020s). Study-wide context: A total of just over 230 trial participants underwent TCR sequencing, of whom 207 received two doses of AZD1222 and approximately 25 received two doses of the MenACWY control vaccine. Enrollment into the trials was organized by age into subgroups of 18-55, 56-69 and 70-plus years, and those subgroups contained roughly 150, 30 and 60 TCR-sequenced participants, respectively. Findings and caveats that apply to the study as a whole: The whole spike protein was spanned by vaccine-associated CD4 TCRs, and dominant responses were seen in regions 160-218 and 743-854. The 56-69-year group was small, and its depth increase did not reach significance, likely because of low power. Participants were mostly white British, with more females than males. The authors suggested clonal diversity may have been underestimated. Conclusions about previously exposed vaccinees are limited because only 6 or 7 AZD1222 recipients were SARS-CoV-2 seropositive at baseline. Reportedly, close to half of the unique spike-specific TCRs recognized epitopes lying outside the regions that are mutated in the B.1.351 and B.1.1.7 variants. Because no day 14 peak-response samples were available, the repertoires could be characterized only after the peak T cell response. Spike-specific TCR breadth and depth rose significantly after two AZD1222 doses compared with day 0 and with MenACWY recipients.

The time point label corresponds to: about 28 days (+/-7) after the second vaccine dose. AZD1222 recipients whose second dose came at about 4 weeks and those whose second dose came at about 12 weeks were combined into one group, since spike-specific TCR depth and breadth did not differ between the two schedules. The vaccinee samples were drawn from two UK trials, COV001 and COV002, one of which was a single-blind randomized controlled phase 2/3 trial testing AZD1222 (ChAdOx1 nCoV-19) in healthy adults. For TCRbeta chain sequencing, PBMC samples from trial participants were taken at day 0 and at day 28 after the second dose. Of note for this clone: Its antigen is still unknown. Per-base quality was not reported, and no clone a single base away is much larger than it.

The CDR3 regions of human TCRbeta chains were analyzed by immunosequencing. The original methods were these. TCRs in the repertoires were compared against a reference library of SARS-CoV-2-specific TCRs that had been generated with the MIRA antigen-specificity platform. Breadth was defined as the fraction of unique TCRs that were SARS-CoV-2-associated, and depth was defined as the fraction of total T cells that were SARS-CoV-2-associated. Using the MIRA data, every spike-specific TCR was mapped to the spike region that the TCR reacted to and assigned to either a CD4 or a CD8 class. Log10-transformed breadth and depth values were compared by one-way ANOVA with Sidak's multiple comparisons tests. The clones in this table, taken by TCRdb from immuneACCESS, are in-frame only. Not every clone is retained; where verified, under half of the shortfall comes from an unresolved V gene, and the cause of the rest is unknown. V and J calls and clone size are given by that table; D and trimming were obtained from the DNA. This sample has about 110,000 clones in its table, and 94% of those were observed once. The ten largest clonotypes hold 2.9% of the sample.

The TCR originated in an adult who received the AZD1222 COVID-19 vaccine. The sample here was peripheral blood, taken 28 days after the second AZD1222 dose.

For the CDR3, the sequence is CAWSLAGAFYEQYF. The DNA is as follows: TGTGCCTGGAGTCTAGCGGGCGCCTTTTACGAGCAGTACTTC. The rearranged segments are TRBV30 and TRBJ2-7; TRBD2 matches 8 bases in the middle. The junction shows trimming of 2 bases on V and 4 bases on J, and the gene matches do not reach 7 bases of it. The CDR3 runs 14 residues from the cysteine to the phenylalanine. Only the CDR3 part of the read is kept: 42 bases, read in frame from the first base. Per the germline V gene (reference sequence), GTSNPN is the CDR1 and SVGIG is the CDR2.